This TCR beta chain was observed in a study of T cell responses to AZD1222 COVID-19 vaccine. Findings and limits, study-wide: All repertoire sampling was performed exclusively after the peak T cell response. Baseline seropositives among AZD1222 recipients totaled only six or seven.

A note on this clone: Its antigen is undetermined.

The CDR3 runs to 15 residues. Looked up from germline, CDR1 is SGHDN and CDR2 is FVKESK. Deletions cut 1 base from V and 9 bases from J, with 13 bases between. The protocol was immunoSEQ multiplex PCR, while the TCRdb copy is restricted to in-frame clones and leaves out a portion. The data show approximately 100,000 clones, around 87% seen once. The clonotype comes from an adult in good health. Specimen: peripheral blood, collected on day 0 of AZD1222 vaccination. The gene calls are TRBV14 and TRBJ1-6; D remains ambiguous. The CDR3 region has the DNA TGTGCCAGCAGCCAAGGAGGACCGGCTCGTTCACCCCTCCACTTT. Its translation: CASSQGGPARSPLHF. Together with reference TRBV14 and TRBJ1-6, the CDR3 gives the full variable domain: EAGVTQFPSHSVIEKGQTVTLRCDPISGHDNLYWYRRVMGKEIKFLLHFVKESKQDESGMPNNRFLAERTGGTYSTLKVQPAELEDSGVYFCASSQGGPARSPLHFGNGTRLTVT.